These T cell receptor beta chains were read from a single sample in a study of PD-1 blockade in classical Hodgkin lymphoma. The data were produced by immunoSEQ multiplex PCR, yet TCRdb's version contains in-frame clones alone and is incomplete. The repertoire has some 19,000 clones, 70% to 75% of them found once; the top ten carry less than 20%. The sample was peripheral blood mononuclear cells (PBMCs), taken before the fourth cycle of nivolumab. The receptors were sampled from a human donor with classical Hodgkin lymphoma. The CDR3 runs from the conserved cysteine through the conserved F or W. The order of the fields is clone size, D gene, J gene, V gene, CDR3 protein, CDR3 DNA. The D gene is left open where the match is weak. Clone size is given for some rows only: seen once, a few or many times, or a class if the clone is expanded.

. | . | TRBJ2-1 | TRBV6-1 | CASTADSYNEQFF | TGTGCCAGCACCGCGGACAGTTACAATGAGCAGTTCTTC
. | . | TRBJ2-5 | TRBV18 | CASSPPTGLGTQYF | TGTGCCAGCTCACCGCCGACAGGCCTGGGGACCCAGTACTTC
. | . | TRBJ1-2 | TRBV5-4 | CASSPALLGFWGYTF | TGTGCCAGCAGCCCCGCCCTTTTGGGGTTTTGGGGCTACACCTTC
few | TRBD1 | TRBJ2-3 | TRBV2 | CASSAQGARDTQYF | TGTGCCAGCAGTGCACAGGGGGCGCGGGATACGCAGTATTTT
. | . | TRBJ1-3 | TRBV2 | CASSVQAHSGNTIYF | TGTGCCAGCAGTGTACAGGCGCACTCTGGAAACACCATATATTTT
. | . | TRBJ1-4 | TRBV11-1 | CASSHRVNNEKLFF | TGTGCCAGCAGCCACCGGGTCAATAATGAAAAACTGTTTTTT
. | . | TRBJ2-1 | TRBV13 | CASSTDYYNEQFF | TGTGCCAGCAGCACAGACTATTACAATGAGCAGTTCTTC
. | . | TRBJ2-7 | TRBV9 | CASSVGLGAYEQYF | TGTGCCAGCAGCGTCGGGCTCGGGGCCTACGAGCAGTACTTC
once | TRBD2 | TRBJ2-5 | TRBV19 | CASTPGGTSGRRRETQYF | TGTGCCAGTACCCCTGGAGGGACTAGCGGGAGAAGGCGAGAGACCCAGTACTTC
. | TRBD2 | TRBJ2-1 | TRBV6-5 | CASGHRTSGSNEQFF | TGTGCCAGCGGGCACCGGACTAGCGGGAGCAATGAGCAGTTCTTC
. | . | TRBJ1-1 | TRBV7-7 | CASSSGENTEAFF | TGTGCCAGCAGCTCTGGTGAGAACACTGAAGCTTTCTTT
. | . | TRBJ2-1 | TRBV15 | CATTTGSAGNEQFF | TGTGCCACGACAACAGGGAGCGCAGGGAATGAGCAGTTCTTC
. | . | TRBJ2-3 | TRBV25-1 | CASGYEGDTQYF | TGTGCCAGCGGCTACGAGGGGGATACGCAGTATTTT
. | TRBD1 | TRBJ2-7 | TRBV14 | CASSQWDRTEQYF | TGTGCCAGCAGCCAATGGGACAGGACCGAGCAGTACTTC
. | . | TRBJ2-5 | TRBV19 | CASSPTSAGAGDGTQYF | TGTGCCAGTAGTCCCACATCAGCGGGCGCCGGGGACGGGACCCAGTACTTC
. | . | TRBJ2-3 | TRBV5-1 | CASSLAPIYTDTQYF | TGCGCCAGCAGCTTGGCACCCATTTACACAGATACGCAGTATTTT
. | . | TRBJ1-2 | TRBV19 | CASSPLGGTNYGYTF | TGTGCCAGTAGTCCTCTGGGTGGTACTAACTATGGCTACACCTTC
. | . | TRBJ2-7 | TRBV6-1 | CASSEISAGRSYEQYF | TGTGCCAGCAGTGAAATAAGTGCAGGGCGCTCCTACGAGCAGTACTTC
. | TRBD2 | TRBJ2-3 | TRBV19 | CASSMVLAGRPSTDTQYF | TGTGCCAGTAGTATGGTGCTAGCGGGACGGCCTAGCACAGATACGCAGTATTTT
. | TRBD2 | TRBJ2-1 | TRBV9 | CASSLAGGPFYEQFF | TGTGCCAGCAGTCTAGCGGGAGGGCCGTTTTATGAGCAGTTCTTC
few | . | TRBJ2-2 | TRBV9 | CASSPWPITGELFF | TGTGCCAGCAGCCCATGGCCAATCACCGGGGAGCTGTTTTTT
. | . | TRBJ1-1 | TRBV15 | CATSRDRGGGNTEAFF | TGTGCCACCAGCAGAGATCGAGGAGGGGGGAACACTGAAGCTTTCTTT
. | TRBD1 | TRBJ2-7 | TRBV7-9 | CASSSRTGLYEQYF | TGTGCCAGCAGCTCACGGACAGGGCTTTACGAGCAGTACTTC
. | . | TRBJ1-1 | TRBV9 | CASSPGTQNTEAFF | TGTGCCAGCAGCCCTGGGACCCAGAACACTGAAGCTTTCTTT
. | . | TRBJ2-2 | TRBV5-1 | CASKLQNTGELFF | TGCGCCAGTAAATTACAAAACACCGGGGAGCTGTTTTTT
. | . | TRBJ2-6 | TRBV4-2 | CASSQILDSGANVLTF | TGTGCCAGCAGCCAAATTCTGGACTCTGGGGCCAACGTCCTGACTTTC
. | . | TRBJ2-1 | TRBV18 | CASSPQDYNEQFF | TGTGCCAGCTCACCACAGGACTACAATGAGCAGTTCTTC
. | TRBD2 | TRBJ2-5 | TRBV5-6 | CASSTGLASETQYF | TGTGCCAGCAGCACGGGACTAGCGTCAGAGACCCAGTACTTC
. | TRBD2 | TRBJ2-1 | TRBV29-1 | CSVTGTSGSYNEQFF | TGCAGCGTGACGGGGACTAGCGGTTCCTACAATGAGCAGTTCTTC
. | . | TRBJ2-5 | TRBV7-7 | CASSYREGGQETQYF | TGTGCCAGCAGTTACAGGGAAGGGGGCCAAGAGACCCAGTACTTC
. | TRBD2 | TRBJ2-5 | TRBV4-1 | CASSQGIAGGETQYF | TGCGCCAGCAGCCAAGGCATAGCGGGAGGGGAGACCCAGTACTTC
few | . | TRBJ1-5 | TRBV5-5 | CASSPLGLDQGSSQPQHF | TGTGCCAGCAGCCCCCTAGGGCTTGACCAGGGGAGTTCGCAGCCCCAGCATTTT
. | . | TRBJ1-2 | TRBV19 | CASSITKSYGYTF | TGTGCCAGTAGCATCACTAAGAGCTATGGCTACACCTTC
. | . | TRBJ2-5 | TRBV6-1 | CASSAGHTQETQYF | TGTGCCAGCAGTGCTGGACACACGCAAGAGACCCAGTACTTC
. | TRBD1 | TRBJ1-4 | TRBV18 | CASSLTQGQGNEKLFF | TGTGCCAGCTCACTGACCCAGGGACAGGGAAATGAAAAACTGTTTTTT
. | . | TRBJ2-1 | TRBV27 | CASGGLMYNEQFF | TGTGCCAGCGGGGGGTTGATGTACAATGAGCAGTTCTTC
. | . | TRBJ2-7 | TRBV14 | CASSQGRAYEQYF | TGTGCCAGCAGCCAGGGAAGGGCCTACGAGCAGTACTTC
. | TRBD2 | TRBJ2-7 | TRBV6-1 | CASSIGTSGSYEQYF | TGTGCCAGCAGTATTGGGACTAGCGGATCTTACGAGCAGTACTTC